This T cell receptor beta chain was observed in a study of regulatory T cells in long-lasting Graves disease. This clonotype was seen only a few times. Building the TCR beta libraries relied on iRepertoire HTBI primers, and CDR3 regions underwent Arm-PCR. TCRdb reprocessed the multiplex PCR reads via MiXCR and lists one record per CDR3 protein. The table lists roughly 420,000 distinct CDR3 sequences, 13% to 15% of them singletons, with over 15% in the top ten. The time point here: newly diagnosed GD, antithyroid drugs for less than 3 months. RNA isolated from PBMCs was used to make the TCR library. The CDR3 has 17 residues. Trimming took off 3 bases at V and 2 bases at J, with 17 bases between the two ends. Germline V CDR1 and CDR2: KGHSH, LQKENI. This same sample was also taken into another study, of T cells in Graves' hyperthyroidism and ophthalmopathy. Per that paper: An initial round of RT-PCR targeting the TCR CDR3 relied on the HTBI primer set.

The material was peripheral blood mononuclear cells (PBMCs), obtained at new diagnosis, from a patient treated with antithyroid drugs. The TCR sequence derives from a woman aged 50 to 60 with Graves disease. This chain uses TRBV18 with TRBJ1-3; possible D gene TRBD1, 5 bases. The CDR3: CASSPLQGGGTGNTIYF. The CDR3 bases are TGTGCCAGCTCACCGCTCCAGGGAGGTGGAACTGGAAACACCATATATTTT.